This record concerns one T cell receptor (beta chain) sequence. Its antigen remains unknown. This table comes from immunoSEQ multiplex PCR, and its TCRdb copy is limited to in-frame clones, with some not included. The table lists about 160,000 clones, 90% to 95% of them singletons. The entry originates in a study of T cell responses to AZD1222 COVID-19 vaccine. Overall study findings and caveats: Nearly half of spike-specific TCRs reportedly target variant regions that are unmutated in the B.1.351 and B.1.1.7 variants.

The sequences come from peripheral blood, collected on day 0 of AZD1222 vaccination. The TCR originated in an adult in good health.

The CDR3 reads CASRPTGGNSPLHF. DNA of the CDR3: TGTGCCAGCAGACCAACAGGGGGCAATTCACCCCTCCACTTT. The chain employs TRBV2 and TRBJ1-6; 9 bases match TRBD1. The germline V gene has CDR1 SNHLY and CDR2 FYNNEI. J gave up 7 bases and V 6 bases, and 4 bases lay outside the gene matches. This CDR3 is built from 14 residues.